This TCR beta chain was documented in a study of cytomegalovirus exposure and HLA in healthy donors. Study-wide findings and caveats: Cytomegalovirus association was assigned to approximately 160 TCR beta chains. Through in vitro validation, a few CMV-associated chains were shown to be specific for CMV antigens. Most TCR sequences showed up rarely, but some public TCRs showed up in many donors.

Sequenced by immunoSEQ multiplex PCR; TCRdb stores in-frame clones only, minus some. The table has 110,000 to 150,000 clones, 85% to 95% seen once. A single count supports this clone. Its antigen is currently unknown. CDR1 SEHNR and CDR2 FQNEAQ come from the germline V gene (reference sequence). Losses at the gene ends were 6 bases for V and 3 bases for J; bases not matched to a gene: 8. This CDR3 contains 15 residues. The clonotype was recovered from a man aged 18 to 29 in good health and CMV-seropositive. Input material: PBMCs. The chain carries TRBV7-9 and TRBJ2-3, with 8 nucleotides matching TRBD2. Written as DNA, the CDR3 is TGTGCCAGCAGGTCGAAGAGCGGGAGAACAGATACGCAGTATTTT. This sequence encodes CASRSKSGRTDTQYF.